This TCR beta chain is drawn from a study of T cells in Graves' hyperthyroidism and ophthalmopathy. RNA transcripts served as the template for amplifying TCR beta CDR3 regions. With the HTBI primer set, the TCR CDR3 went through a first round of RT-PCR. MiXCR, applied by TCRdb to the multiplex PCR reads, yields one record per CDR3 protein. The sample records about 610,000 distinct CDR3 sequences, approximately 15% being singletons. Germline CDR1 is SGHAT and CDR2 is FQNNGV. This CDR3 contains 16 residues. Trimming took off 3 bases at V and 3 bases at J, with 16 bases between the two ends. This clonotype appeared many times.

The V and J genes are TRBV11-2 and TRBJ2-3; D might be TRBD1 (6 bases). Sequencing input: blood. The TCR was taken from a woman aged 40 to 49 with Graves' ophthalmopathy. In DNA, the CDR3 is TGTGCCAGCAGCTTTCCCAGGGGTGGGGTAACAGATACGCAGTATTTT. The encoded protein is CASSFPRGGVTDTQYF. The complete variable domain, with remaining parts taken from reference TRBV11-2 and TRBJ2-3, reads EAGVAQSPRYKIIEKRQSVAFWCNPISGHATLYWYQQILGQGPKLLIQFQNNGVVDDSQLPKDRFSAERLKGVDSTLKIQPAKLEDSAVYLCASSFPRGGVTDTQYFGPGTRLTVL.